This T cell receptor beta chain originates from a study of spatial heterogeneity in lung cancer (dated by TCRdb to the late 2010s). General notes on the study: Donors were some 67 patients with early-stage, untreated non-small cell lung cancer from the lung TRACERx cohort. Follow-up PBMC samples were sequenced whenever available, with a median time to follow-up of about 2 years after resection. Beta-chain transcripts were consistently detected in greater numbers than alpha-chain transcripts, which likely reflects a higher abundance of beta-chain transcripts. In the raw uncorrected reads, each unique combination of TCR and UMI appeared more than ten times on average. The study quantitatively compared TCR alpha and beta repertoires across multiple tumor regions, matched nontumor lung and blood in non-small cell lung cancer. TCR repertoire features were related to nonsynonymous mutation counts determined by whole-exome sequencing of tumor tissue. At surgery, both alpha and beta chains were TCR-sequenced in roughly 230 tumor regions, 64 matched nontumor lung samples and some 60 PBMC samples.

In the germline V gene, CDR1 corresponds to MDHEN and CDR2 to SYDVKM. Deletion took 5 bases off V and 5 bases off J, with a span of 21 bases between the germline ends. Its CDR3 holds 16 amino acids, cysteine through phenylalanine. Left in the record is the CDR3 DNA by itself, 48 bases read in frame from the first base. The table lists this clonotype with many counts. Its antigen has not been determined. No base-level quality is on record; no much larger clone is a single base apart. The library was prepared using 5' RACE. Sequencing was performed on a NextSeq 500. To allow correction of PCR and sequencing errors, the TCR library protocol tagged every TCR cDNA molecule with a unique molecular identifier. The authors' pipeline ran thus. TCR identification, UMI-based error correction and CDR3 extraction were performed with Decombinator tools. TCRs above a frequency of 2 per 1,000, corresponding to the top 1% of the tumor frequency distribution, were defined as expanded. Rényi diversity was computed with the R vegan package after subsampling each repertoire 100 times to 5,000 TCRs. CDR3 similarity networks were constructed using string-kernel similarity of amino acid triplets, with links drawn between CDR3s whose pairwise similarity was above 0.82. TCRdb reprocessed the public reads (quality trimming at Q25 with fastp, clone calling with MiXCR) and kept in-frame beta chains. Each CDR3 protein appears once, grouped with its most common genes and DNA. These V and J calls are TCRdb output, not the study's own analysis. The sample has 39,000 or so distinct CDR3 sequences on record, over 9.5% of them singletons. The top ten constitute 15% to 20% of the sample.

The time point label for this specimen denotes: blood at routine non-recurrence follow-up after resection. Whole RNA extracted from tumor and nontumor lung tissue, or from cryopreserved PBMC samples, was used for TCR sequencing without cell sorting. Only patients with enough RNA available from two or more tumor regions were chosen for TCR sequencing. The research as a whole found: Confirming at a functional level the hypothesis that regional TCRs recognize regional mutations was considered to require additional single-cell paired TCR alpha and beta sequencing. Ubiquitous expanded tumor TCRs showed up in blood more often at tumor resection than at routine follow-up. Only approximately 13 patients were included in comparisons of baseline and follow-up blood repertoires.

Sequences were derived from PBMCs, sampled at follow-up. The rearranged chain carries TRBV28 and TRBJ2-5, and TRBD2 may be the D gene, going by 6 matching bases. The sequence was collected from a female donor with early-stage non-small cell lung cancer. The DNA sequence is as follows: TGTGCCAGCAGTCGGACTATTAGGGCCTCGACGGAGACCCAGTACTTC. This gives the protein CASSRTIRASTETQYF.